This TCR beta chain was identified in a study of primary melanoma T cells and metastatic recurrence. Study in general: Primary melanomas here were stage T2 to T4, over 1 mm thick.

Points on this clone: The antigen is not known.

Sequencing was performed with immunoSEQ multiplex PCR; in TCRdb, only in-frame clones are kept and a portion is missing. The sample has approximately 3,100 clones, approximately 82% seen once. Whole-study findings and limits: The authors suggested a successful antitumor T-cell response can exist in primary melanoma.

Primary melanoma in these patients was surgically resected but could recur metastatically. Germline V gives CDR1 MNHGY, CDR2 SAAAGT. V was cut by 6 bases and J by 3 bases, with 11 bases left in between. CDR3 size: 13 residues. Sequenced sample: melanoma tumor tissue. This TCR was recovered from a human donor with melanoma. The rearrangement uses TRBV6-8 and TRBJ2-5; D is perhaps TRBD1 (6 bases). CDR3 in DNA: TGTGCCAGCAGCCTTCCAGGGGAAGAGACCCAGTACTTC. Its translation is CASSLPGEETQYF.